This T cell receptor beta chain is from a study of T cells in women clearing cervical HPV infection. Study context: Cases' blood sampling followed lesion detection by median around 150 days (90 to 200). With HLA typing for only a few women, HLA confounding remains possible. Findings and limits, study-wide: Repertoire richness, not evenness, was significantly elevated in CIN3+ cases versus controls. Effector/memory and HPV-specific T cells were not isolated, and association timing is unknown.

Trimming took 4 bases from V and 0 from J; bases not matched to a gene: 5. CDR1 is DFQATT, CDR2 SNEGSKA, per germline (reference sequence). The CDR3 is made up of 14 amino acids. As concerns this clone: The antigen is unknown. The CDR3 is cut off 3 residues early in the read; its end comes from the germline J gene.

Sequencing used immunoSEQ multiplex PCR; TCRdb keeps in-frame clones, though not all of them. The listing records roughly 30,000 clones. J is TRBJ1-2 and V is TRBV20-1; TRBD1 aligns across 7 bases. Sequencing used blood buffy coat. The clonotype comes from a woman aged 18 to 75 with a cervical HPV16 infection that either progressed to CIN3+ or cleared (not recorded which). The DNA read from the CDR3 is TGCAGTGCTATGGGACAGTTAGCTAACTATGGC. It specifies CSAMGQLANYG. The full CDR3 is CSAMGQLANYGYTF.